This TCR beta chain is drawn from a study of T cells after posttransplantation cyclophosphamide. Overall study results and limits: Skin or GI-infiltrating T cells shared few TRB sequences with blood. TRB clonality was highly associated with recipient CMV seropositivity and reactivation.

The CDR3 contains 13 residues. Germline CDR1 GTSNPN, CDR2 SVGIG (reference sequence). V dropped 2 bases and J dropped 10; count of bases not matched to a gene: 7. Treatment was busulfan-fludarabine conditioning, a marrow graft, and cyclophosphamide on days +3 and +4. The protocol was immunoSEQ multiplex PCR, while the TCRdb copy is restricted to in-frame clones and leaves out a portion. The sample contains around 5,000 clones, none of them singletons. This clone was counted ten times or more. Its antigen remains unidentified. Sequenced material: PBMCs, taken 350 to 400 days after allogeneic stem cell transplant with posttransplant cyclophosphamide. This chain links TRBV30 with TRBJ2-1; 8 bases are shared with TRBD2. This receptor was obtained from a male patient in his sixties who received an allogeneic stem cell transplant from a related donor, was CMV-positive, and had acute GVHD only. Part of the T cell pool may stem from the graft donor. Here the CDR3 reads CAWSPGRDGEQFF. The CDR3 DNA is TGTGCCTGGAGTCCCGGGAGGGACGGGGAGCAGTTCTTC.